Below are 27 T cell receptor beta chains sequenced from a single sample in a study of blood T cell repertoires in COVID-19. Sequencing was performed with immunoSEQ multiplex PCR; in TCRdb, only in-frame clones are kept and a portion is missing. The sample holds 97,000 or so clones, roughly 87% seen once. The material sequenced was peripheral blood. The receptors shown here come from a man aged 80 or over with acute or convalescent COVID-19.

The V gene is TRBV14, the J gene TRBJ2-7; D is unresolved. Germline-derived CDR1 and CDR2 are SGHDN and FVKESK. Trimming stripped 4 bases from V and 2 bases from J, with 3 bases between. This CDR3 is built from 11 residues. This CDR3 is CASSRTYEQYF. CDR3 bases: TGTGCCAGCAGCCGTACCTACGAGCAGTACTTC.

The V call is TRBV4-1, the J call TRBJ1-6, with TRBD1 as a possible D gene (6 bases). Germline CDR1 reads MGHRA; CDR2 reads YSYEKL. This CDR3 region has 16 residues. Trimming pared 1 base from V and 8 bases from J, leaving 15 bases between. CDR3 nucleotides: TGCGCCAGCAGCCAAGTCAGCAGGGGCGCGGATTCACCCCTCCACTTT. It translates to CASSQVSRGADSPLHF.

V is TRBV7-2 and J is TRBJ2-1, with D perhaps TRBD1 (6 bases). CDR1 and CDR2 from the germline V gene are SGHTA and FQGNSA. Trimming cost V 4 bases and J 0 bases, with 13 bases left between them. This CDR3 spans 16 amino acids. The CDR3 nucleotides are TGTGCCAGCAGCTCCCCCCAGGGGCCCTCCTACAATGAGCAGTTCTTC. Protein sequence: CASSSPQGPSYNEQFF. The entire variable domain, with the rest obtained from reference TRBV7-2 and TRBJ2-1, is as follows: GAGVSQSPSNKVTEKGKDVELRCDPISGHTALYWYRQSLGQGLEFLIYFQGNSAPDKSGLPSDRFSAERTGGSVSTLTIQRTQQEDSAVYLCASSSPQGPSYNEQFFGPGTRLTVL.

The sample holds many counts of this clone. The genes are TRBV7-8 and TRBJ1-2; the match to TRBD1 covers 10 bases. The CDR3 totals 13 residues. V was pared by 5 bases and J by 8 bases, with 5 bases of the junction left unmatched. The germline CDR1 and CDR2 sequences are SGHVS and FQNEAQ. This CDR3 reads CASSTPGQGGYTF. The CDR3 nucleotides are TGTGCCAGCAGCACTCCGGGACAGGGGGGCTACACCTTC. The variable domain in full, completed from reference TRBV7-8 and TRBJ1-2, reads GAGVSQSPRYKVAKRGQDVALRCDPISGHVSLFWYQQALGQGPEFLTYFQNEAQLDKSGLPSDRFFAERPEGSVSTLKIQRTQQEDSAVYLCASSTPGQGGYTFGSGTRLTVV.

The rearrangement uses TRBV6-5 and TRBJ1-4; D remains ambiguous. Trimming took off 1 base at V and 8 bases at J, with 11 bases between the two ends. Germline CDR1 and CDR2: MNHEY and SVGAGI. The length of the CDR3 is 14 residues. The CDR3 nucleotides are TGTGCCAGCAGTTACTACACCCGCCAGGAAAAACTGTTTTTT. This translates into CASSYYTRQEKLFF.

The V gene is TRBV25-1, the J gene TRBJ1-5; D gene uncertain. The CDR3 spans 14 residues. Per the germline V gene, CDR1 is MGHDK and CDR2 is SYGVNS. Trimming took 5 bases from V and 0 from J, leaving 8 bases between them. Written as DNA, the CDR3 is TGTGCCAGCAGTCGAGATCATAGCAATCAGCCCCAGCATTTT. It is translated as CASSRDHSNQPQHF.

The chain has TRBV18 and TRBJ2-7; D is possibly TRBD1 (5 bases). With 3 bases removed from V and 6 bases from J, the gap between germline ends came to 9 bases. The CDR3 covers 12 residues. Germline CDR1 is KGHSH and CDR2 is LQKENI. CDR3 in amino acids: CASSPLRGEQYF. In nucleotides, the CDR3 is TGTGCCAGCTCACCGCTTAGGGGCGAGCAGTACTTC.

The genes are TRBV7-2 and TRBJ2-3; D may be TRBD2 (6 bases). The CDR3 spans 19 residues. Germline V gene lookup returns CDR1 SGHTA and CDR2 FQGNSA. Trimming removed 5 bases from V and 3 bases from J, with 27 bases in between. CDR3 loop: CASSPQEGPSSWGTDTQYF. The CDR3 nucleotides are TGTGCCAGCAGCCCCCAGGAGGGGCCATCCTCCTGGGGGACAGATACGCAGTATTTT.

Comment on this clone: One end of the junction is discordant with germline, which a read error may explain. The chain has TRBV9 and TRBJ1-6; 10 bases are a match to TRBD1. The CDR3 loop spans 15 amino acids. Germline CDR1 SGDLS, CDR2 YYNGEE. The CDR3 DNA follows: TGTACCAGCAGCACCGGGACAGGGGACCATTCACCCCTCCACTTT. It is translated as CTSSTGTGDHSPLHF.

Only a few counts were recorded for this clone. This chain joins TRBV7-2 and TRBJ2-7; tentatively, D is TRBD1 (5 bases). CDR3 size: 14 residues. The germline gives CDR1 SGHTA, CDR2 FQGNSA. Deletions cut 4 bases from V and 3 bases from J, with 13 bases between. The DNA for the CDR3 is TGTGCCAGCAGCTACCGACAGCTAGACTACGAGCAGTACTTC. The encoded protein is CASSYRQLDYEQYF.

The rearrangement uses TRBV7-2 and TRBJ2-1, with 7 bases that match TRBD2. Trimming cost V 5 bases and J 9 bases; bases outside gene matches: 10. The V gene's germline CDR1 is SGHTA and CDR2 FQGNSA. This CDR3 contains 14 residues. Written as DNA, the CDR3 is TGTGCCAGCAGCCGGACTAGTCCTGATGGTGAGCAGTTCTTC. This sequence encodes CASSRTSPDGEQFF.

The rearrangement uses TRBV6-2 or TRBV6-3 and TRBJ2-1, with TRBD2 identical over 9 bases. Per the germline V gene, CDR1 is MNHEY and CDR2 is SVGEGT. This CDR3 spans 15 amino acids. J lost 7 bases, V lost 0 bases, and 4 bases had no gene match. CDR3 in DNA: TGTGCCAGCAGTTACTCGGCGGGGGGGCAGAATGAGCAGTTCTTC. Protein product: CASSYSAGGQNEQFF.

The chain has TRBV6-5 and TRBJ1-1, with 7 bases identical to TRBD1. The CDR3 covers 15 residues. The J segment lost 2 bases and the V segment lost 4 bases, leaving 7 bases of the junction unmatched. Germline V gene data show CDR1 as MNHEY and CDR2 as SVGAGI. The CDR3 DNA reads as TGTGCCAGCAGTTTCGCAAACAGGGGAAACACTGAAGCTTTCTTT. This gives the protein CASSFANRGNTEAFF.

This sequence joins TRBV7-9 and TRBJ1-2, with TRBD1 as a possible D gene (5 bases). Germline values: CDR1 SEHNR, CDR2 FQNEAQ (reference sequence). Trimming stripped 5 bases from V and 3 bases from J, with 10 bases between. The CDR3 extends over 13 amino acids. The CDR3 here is CASSLTEDYGYTF. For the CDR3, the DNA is TGTGCCAGCAGCCTGACAGAGGACTATGGCTACACCTTC.

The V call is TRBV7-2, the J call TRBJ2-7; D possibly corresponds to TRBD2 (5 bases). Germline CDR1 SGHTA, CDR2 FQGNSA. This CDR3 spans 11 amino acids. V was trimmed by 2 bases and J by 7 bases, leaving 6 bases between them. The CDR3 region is CASSLSGEQYF. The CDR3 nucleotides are TGTGCCAGCAGCTTATCGGGAGAGCAGTACTTC.

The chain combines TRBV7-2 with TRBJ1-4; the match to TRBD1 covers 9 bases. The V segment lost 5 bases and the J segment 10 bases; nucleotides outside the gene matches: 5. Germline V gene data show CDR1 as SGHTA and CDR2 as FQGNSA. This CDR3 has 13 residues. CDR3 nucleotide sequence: TGTGCCAGCAGCCAGGACAGGGGCGGAAAACTGTTTTTT. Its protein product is CASSQDRGGKLFF.

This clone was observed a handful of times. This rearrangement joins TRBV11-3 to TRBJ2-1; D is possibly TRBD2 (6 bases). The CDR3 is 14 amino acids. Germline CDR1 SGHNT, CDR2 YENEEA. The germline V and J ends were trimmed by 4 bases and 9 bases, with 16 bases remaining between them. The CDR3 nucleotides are TGTGCCAGCAGCTCAAGGACTACCCCTGGTGAGCAGTTCTTC. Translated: CASSSRTTPGEQFF.

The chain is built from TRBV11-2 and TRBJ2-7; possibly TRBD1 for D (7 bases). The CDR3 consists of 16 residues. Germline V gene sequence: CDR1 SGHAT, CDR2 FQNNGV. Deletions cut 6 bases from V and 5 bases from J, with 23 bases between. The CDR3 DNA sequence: TGTGCCAGCAGACAAATAGGCAGGGGGGTAATTCACGAGCAGTACTTC. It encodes CASRQIGRGVIHEQYF.

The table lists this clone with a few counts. The CDR3 bases are TGCAGCGCCCGAGACAGTTATGAAGCTTTCTTT. Its protein product is CSARDSYEAFF. The chain joins TRBV29-1 to TRBJ1-1; D may be TRBD1 (5 bases). Germline V gene lookup returns CDR1 SQVTM and CDR2 ANQGSEA. V was clipped by 7 bases and J by 7 bases, with 13 bases between them. This CDR3 has 11 residues.

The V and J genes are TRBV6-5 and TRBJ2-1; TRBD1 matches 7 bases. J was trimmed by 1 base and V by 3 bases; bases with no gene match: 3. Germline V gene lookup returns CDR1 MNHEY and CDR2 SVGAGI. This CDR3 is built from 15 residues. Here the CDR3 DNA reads TGTGCCAGCAGTTATCGGGGACAGTCCTACAATGAGCAGTTCTTC. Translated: CASSYRGQSYNEQFF.

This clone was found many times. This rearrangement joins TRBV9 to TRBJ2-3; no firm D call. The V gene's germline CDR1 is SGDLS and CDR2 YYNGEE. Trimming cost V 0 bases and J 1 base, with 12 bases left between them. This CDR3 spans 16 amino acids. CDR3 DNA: TGTGCCAGCAGCGTAGGGCAGGCTCAGGGCACAGATACGCAGTATTTT. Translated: CASSVGQAQGTDTQYF.

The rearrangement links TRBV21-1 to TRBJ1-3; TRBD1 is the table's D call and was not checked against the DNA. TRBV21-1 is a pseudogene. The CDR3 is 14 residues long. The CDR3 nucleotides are TGTGCCAGCAGCGTACAGGGGAGGGGAAACACCATATATTTT. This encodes CASSVQGRGNTIYF.

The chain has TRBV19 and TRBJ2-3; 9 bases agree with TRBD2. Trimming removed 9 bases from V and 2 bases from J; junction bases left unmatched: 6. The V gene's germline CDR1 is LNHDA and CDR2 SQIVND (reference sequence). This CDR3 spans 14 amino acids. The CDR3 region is CASNLAGYTDTQYF. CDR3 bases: TGTGCCAGCAATCTAGCGGGGTACACAGATACGCAGTATTTT.

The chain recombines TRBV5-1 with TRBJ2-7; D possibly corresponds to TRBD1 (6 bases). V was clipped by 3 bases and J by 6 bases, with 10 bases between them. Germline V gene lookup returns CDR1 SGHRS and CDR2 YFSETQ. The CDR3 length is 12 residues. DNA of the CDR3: TGCGCCAGCAGCTCAGGGGTAGGCGAGCAGTACTTC. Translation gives CASSSGVGEQYF.

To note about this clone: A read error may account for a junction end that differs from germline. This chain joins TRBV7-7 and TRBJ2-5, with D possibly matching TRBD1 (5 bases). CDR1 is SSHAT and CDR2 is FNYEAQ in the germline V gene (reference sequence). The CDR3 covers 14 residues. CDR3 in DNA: TGTGCTAGCAGCCTAGAAGCGCAGGGAGAGACCCAGTACTTC. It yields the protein CASSLEAQGETQYF.

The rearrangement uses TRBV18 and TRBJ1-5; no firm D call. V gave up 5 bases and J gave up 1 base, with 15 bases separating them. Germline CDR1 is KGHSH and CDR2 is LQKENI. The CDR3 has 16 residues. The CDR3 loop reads CASSRMAPGSNQPQHF. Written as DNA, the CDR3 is TGTGCCAGCTCAAGAATGGCACCCGGGAGCAATCAGCCCCAGCATTTT.

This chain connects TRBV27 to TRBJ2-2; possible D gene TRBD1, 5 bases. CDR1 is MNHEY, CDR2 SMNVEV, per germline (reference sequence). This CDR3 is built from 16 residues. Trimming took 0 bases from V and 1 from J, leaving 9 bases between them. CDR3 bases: TGTGCCAGCAGTTTATCGACGACAGTGAACACCGGGGAGCTGTTTTTT. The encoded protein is CASSLSTTVNTGELFF.